This TCR beta chain was identified in a study of T cells after yellow fever vaccination. Universal primer sites and UMIs were introduced during 5'RACE template-switching synthesis of TCR cDNA. TCRdb reprocessed the 5' RACE reads via MiXCR and lists one record per CDR3 protein. The sample records 550,000 or so distinct CDR3 sequences, 15% to 20% being singletons. From germline, CDR1 is SGHAT and CDR2 FQNNGV. The junction had 8 bases not matched to a gene; V was cut back by 1 base and J by 4 bases. This CDR3 comprises 18 residues. Study-level results: A faster peak, day 5 versus 15, was reached by the weaker secondary response. Re-detected after boosting: most primary clones, more than 95% of CD4 and around 86% of CD8.

This clonotype has only a few counts. Antigen specificity is unknown. This sequence was found in a man aged 30 to 45 who received the YFV17D yellow fever vaccine. This chain connects TRBV11-2 to TRBJ2-2; TRBD2 matches 11 bases. Here the sequenced sample was PBMCs, taken 15 days after the yellow fever booster vaccination. The CDR3 reads CASSLGVAGGRVTGELFF. CDR3 DNA: TGTGCCAGCAGCTTAGGGGTAGCGGGAGGGCGGGTCACCGGGGAGCTGTTTTTT.